This is a list of T cell receptor beta chains from one sample in a study of Graves' ophthalmopathy and Graves' hyperthyroidism. Via MiXCR, TCRdb re-called the multiplex PCR reads, giving one row per CDR3 protein. Here the sample spans 350,000 to 450,000 distinct CDR3 sequences, about 16% being singletons. The sample taken for sequencing was peripheral blood. These receptors were collected from a woman aged 18-35 years with Graves' ophthalmopathy. Both conserved end residues are part of each CDR3. Each record gives: D gene, J gene, V gene, clone size, CDR3 DNA, CDR3 protein. The D gene is left open where the match is weak. Not every row has a clone size; where given, it reads once, few, many or a size class.

d_call: TRBD1
j_call: TRBJ2-2
v_call: TRBV20-1
clone_size: many
cdr3_nt: TGCAGTGCCAAGAAGACAGGGGGCGCTGGGACCGGGGAGCTGCTTTTT
cdr3_aa: CSAKKTGGAGTGELLF

d_call: NA
j_call: TRBJ2-7
v_call: TRBV14
clone_size: many
cdr3_nt: TGTGCCAGCAGCCAACCCGACAGGCCCTACGAGCAGTACTTC
cdr3_aa: CASSQPDRPYEQYF

d_call: NA
j_call: TRBJ2-5
v_call: TRBV20-1
clone_size: NA
cdr3_nt: TGCAGTGCCCCTGGGAGGGGGCGGGTGGAGACCCAGTACTTC
cdr3_aa: CSAPGRGRVETQYF

d_call: TRBD1
j_call: TRBJ1-5
v_call: TRBV7-8
clone_size: NA
cdr3_nt: TGTGCCAGCACCGAACAGGGGGCCGGTAGTCAGCCCCAGCATTTT
cdr3_aa: CASTEQGAGSQPQHF

d_call: NA
j_call: TRBJ2-7
v_call: TRBV28
clone_size: many
cdr3_nt: TGTGCCAGCAGTTTAATCCGGAACCCTTTGGGGCAGTACTTC
cdr3_aa: CASSLIRNPLGQYF

d_call: NA
j_call: TRBJ1-1
v_call: TRBV14
clone_size: many
cdr3_nt: TGTGCCAGCAGCCCCCTGACCGGGACACGGCTAACTGAAGCTTTCTTT
cdr3_aa: CASSPLTGTRLTEAFF

d_call: TRBD1
j_call: TRBJ2-2
v_call: TRBV20-1
clone_size: NA
cdr3_nt: TGCAGTGCTAGGGAGACGGGACAGGGTGGGATCGGGGAGCTGTTTTTT
cdr3_aa: CSARETGQGGIGELFF

d_call: NA
j_call: TRBJ2-5
v_call: TRBV28
clone_size: many
cdr3_nt: TGTGCGAGCTGGGATCGATGGGAGACCCAGTACTTC
cdr3_aa: CASWDRWETQYF

d_call: NA
j_call: TRBJ2-1
v_call: TRBV5-1
clone_size: NA
cdr3_nt: TGCGCCAGCAGCTTGGACGGGGGCGGGGGTTCATACAATGAGCAGTTCTTC
cdr3_aa: CASSLDGGGGSYNEQFF

d_call: NA
j_call: TRBJ1-1
v_call: TRBV7-8
clone_size: many
cdr3_nt: TGTGCCAGCAGCCCCCCCGGGGGCGGCACTGAAGCTTTCTTT
cdr3_aa: CASSPPGGGTEAFF

d_call: TRBD1
j_call: TRBJ1-5
v_call: TRBV20-1
clone_size: once
cdr3_nt: TGCAGTGCTAGGATCCGGGACAGGGGACAGCCCCAGCATTTT
cdr3_aa: CSARIRDRGQPQHF

d_call: TRBD2
j_call: TRBJ2-5
v_call: TRBV2
clone_size: NA
cdr3_nt: TGTGCCAGCAGAGAGACTAGCGGGAGGGTCCAAGAGACCCAGTACTTC
cdr3_aa: CASRETSGRVQETQYF

d_call: TRBD1
j_call: TRBJ1-2
v_call: TRBV12-3/TRBV12-4
clone_size: NA
cdr3_nt: TGTGCCAGCAGTTGGGACAGGGCGTCCTATGGCTACACCTTC
cdr3_aa: CASSWDRASYGYTF

d_call: NA
j_call: TRBJ1-1
v_call: TRBV2
clone_size: many
cdr3_nt: TGTGCCAGCGGCAGTAGCCGCACTGAAGCTTTCTTT
cdr3_aa: CASGSSRTEAFF

d_call: TRBD1
j_call: TRBJ1-5
v_call: TRBV9
clone_size: many
cdr3_nt: TGTGCCAGCAGCGGAACCGACAGGGGGATTAATCAGCCCCAGCATTTT
cdr3_aa: CASSGTDRGINQPQHF

d_call: NA
j_call: TRBJ2-7
v_call: TRBV14
clone_size: many
cdr3_nt: TGTGCCAGCAGCCCCTTTAGCTCCTACGAGCAGTACTTC
cdr3_aa: CASSPFSSYEQYF

d_call: NA
j_call: TRBJ2-5
v_call: TRBV7-2
clone_size: NA
cdr3_nt: TGTGCCAGCAGAGGGGGGGAGGGAGAGACCCAGTACTTC
cdr3_aa: CASRGGEGETQYF

d_call: TRBD1
j_call: TRBJ1-5
v_call: TRBV9
clone_size: many
cdr3_nt: TGTGCCAGCAGCGCGCAGGGGGACCATCAGCCCCAGCATTTT
cdr3_aa: CASSAQGDHQPQHF

d_call: NA
j_call: TRBJ1-2
v_call: TRBV27
clone_size: many
cdr3_nt: TGTGCCAGCAGTCCGGACTGGAACTATGGCTACACCTTC
cdr3_aa: CASSPDWNYGYTF

d_call: TRBD1
j_call: TRBJ1-1
v_call: TRBV20-1
clone_size: few
cdr3_nt: TGCAGTCCATTAGGAGGGGGCGCGGGCACTGAAGCTTTCTTT
cdr3_aa: CSPLGGGAGTEAFF

d_call: NA
j_call: TRBJ1-3
v_call: TRBV18
clone_size: many
cdr3_nt: TGTGCCAGCTCACCTTCTGCAGTGCTTCCCTCTGGAAACACCATATATTTT
cdr3_aa: CASSPSAVLPSGNTIYF

d_call: TRBD2
j_call: TRBJ2-3
v_call: TRBV11-2
clone_size: few
cdr3_nt: TGTGCCAGCAGCCGCCCCGGCGGGGGGAGCACAGATACGCAGTATTTT
cdr3_aa: CASSRPGGGSTDTQYF

d_call: NA
j_call: TRBJ2-6
v_call: TRBV5-6
clone_size: many
cdr3_nt: TGTGCCAGCAGCAGCCGGGCCAACGTCCTGACTTTC
cdr3_aa: CASSSRANVLTF

d_call: NA
j_call: TRBJ1-2
v_call: TRBV11-2
clone_size: NA
cdr3_nt: TGTGCCAGCAGCCGAATTCTAAAGCCGGGACGCTTAGGCTATGGCTACACCTTC
cdr3_aa: CASSRILKPGRLGYGYTF

d_call: NA
j_call: TRBJ2-2
v_call: TRBV6-5
clone_size: many
cdr3_nt: TGTGCCAGCAGAGGCTACCTCACCGGGGAGCTGTTTTTT
cdr3_aa: CASRGYLTGELFF

d_call: NA
j_call: TRBJ2-2
v_call: TRBV28
clone_size: many
cdr3_nt: TGTGCCAGCAGTTCCCCCCCCGGGGAGCTGTTTTTT
cdr3_aa: CASSSPPGELFF

d_call: NA
j_call: TRBJ1-1
v_call: TRBV11-1
clone_size: many
cdr3_nt: TGTGCCAGCAGCCGTGCCGCACGAAACACTGAAGCTTTCTTT
cdr3_aa: CASSRAARNTEAFF

d_call: TRBD1
j_call: TRBJ1-1
v_call: TRBV20-1
clone_size: many
cdr3_nt: TGCAGTGCAGTGACAGGGGGCACTGATGAAGCTTTCTTT
cdr3_aa: CSAVTGGTDEAFF

d_call: NA
j_call: TRBJ1-1
v_call: TRBV28
clone_size: many
cdr3_nt: TGTGCCAGCAGTTTATCCTTGACTGGAAACACTGAAGCTTTCTTT
cdr3_aa: CASSLSLTGNTEAFF

d_call: NA
j_call: TRBJ1-1
v_call: TRBV5-1
clone_size: many
cdr3_nt: TGTGCCAGCAGCCTCGGGACGAACACTGAAGCTTTCTTT
cdr3_aa: CASSLGTNTEAFF

d_call: TRBD1
j_call: TRBJ1-1
v_call: TRBV5-1
clone_size: many
cdr3_nt: TGCGCCAGCAGCTCCACAGGGGTGAACACTGAAGCTTTCTTT
cdr3_aa: CASSSTGVNTEAFF

d_call: TRBD1
j_call: TRBJ1-2
v_call: TRBV13
clone_size: many
cdr3_nt: TGTGCCAGCAGCTCGGACAGGGCCTATGGCTACACCTTC
cdr3_aa: CASSSDRAYGYTF

d_call: NA
j_call: TRBJ1-1
v_call: TRBV30
clone_size: many
cdr3_nt: TGTGCCTGGGGCTGGGCTTTCTTT
cdr3_aa: CAWGWAFF

d_call: NA
j_call: TRBJ2-7
v_call: TRBV5-1
clone_size: once
cdr3_nt: TGCGCCAGCAGCTTGACACCTGGAAACTACGAGCAGTACTTC
cdr3_aa: CASSLTPGNYEQYF

d_call: NA
j_call: TRBJ1-3
v_call: TRBV19
clone_size: NA
cdr3_nt: TGTGCCAGTAGTATGGGGTGGGGGCAGATGAACACCATATATTTT
cdr3_aa: CASSMGWGQMNTIYF

d_call: TRBD1
j_call: TRBJ1-2
v_call: TRBV7-3
clone_size: few
cdr3_nt: TGTGCCAGCAGCCGGACAGGGGGTGGGGGCTACACCTTC
cdr3_aa: CASSRTGGGGYTF

d_call: TRBD2
j_call: TRBJ2-7
v_call: TRBV5-1
clone_size: many
cdr3_nt: TGCGCCAGCAGCTTGGTACTAGCGGGGGTCTACGAGCAGTACTTC
cdr3_aa: CASSLVLAGVYEQYF

d_call: TRBD1
j_call: TRBJ2-7
v_call: TRBV5-1
clone_size: many
cdr3_nt: TGCGCCAGCAGCTTGGACGGGACAGGGAGCTCCTACGAGCAGTACTTC
cdr3_aa: CASSLDGTGSSYEQYF

d_call: NA
j_call: TRBJ1-5
v_call: TRBV28
clone_size: NA
cdr3_nt: TGTGCCAGCAGGGCGGATCAGCCCCAGCATTTT
cdr3_aa: CASRADQPQHF

d_call: TRBD1
j_call: TRBJ1-3
v_call: TRBV11-2
clone_size: many
cdr3_nt: TGTGCCAGCAGCTTTAATCGGGACAGGGCTGGAAACACCATATATTTT
cdr3_aa: CASSFNRDRAGNTIYF

d_call: NA
j_call: TRBJ2-5
v_call: TRBV18
clone_size: NA
cdr3_nt: TGTGCCAGCTCACCAGGTCAAGAGGCCCAGTACTTC
cdr3_aa: CASSPGQEAQYF

d_call: TRBD1
j_call: TRBJ2-7
v_call: TRBV20-1
clone_size: many
cdr3_nt: TGCAGTGCTAGAGGACGGACAGGGGTTAAGAGCTCCTACGAGCAGTACTTC
cdr3_aa: CSARGRTGVKSSYEQYF

d_call: NA
j_call: TRBJ1-1
v_call: TRBV6-2/TRBV6-3
clone_size: NA
cdr3_nt: TGTGCCAGCAACCCGGGAACAGGGTCAGCGCGTGCTTTCTTT
cdr3_aa: CASNPGTGSARAFF

d_call: NA
j_call: TRBJ2-2
v_call: TRBV12-3/TRBV12-4
clone_size: NA
cdr3_nt: TGTGCCAGTAGTGGAGGGACCGCCAGGGACACCGGGGAGCTGTTTTTT
cdr3_aa: CASSGGTARDTGELFF

d_call: NA
j_call: TRBJ2-7
v_call: TRBV7-2
clone_size: NA
cdr3_nt: TGTGCCAGCAGCTCGGACCCTGCCTACGAGCAGTACTTC
cdr3_aa: CASSSDPAYEQYF

d_call: NA
j_call: TRBJ2-7
v_call: TRBV12-3/TRBV12-4
clone_size: many
cdr3_nt: TGTGCCAGCAGTTTAGTGTCGCCAGCTCTGACCTACGAGCAGTACTTC
cdr3_aa: CASSLVSPALTYEQYF

d_call: NA
j_call: TRBJ1-1
v_call: TRBV7-2
clone_size: many
cdr3_nt: TGTGCCAGCAGCTTAGGGGGGGTCCGGAACACTGAAGCTTTCTTT
cdr3_aa: CASSLGGVRNTEAFF

d_call: NA
j_call: TRBJ2-6
v_call: TRBV6-2/TRBV6-3
clone_size: many
cdr3_nt: TGTGCCAGCAGGCAACTTCAGGAGATCTCTGGGGCCAACGTCCTGACTTTC
cdr3_aa: CASRQLQEISGANVLTF